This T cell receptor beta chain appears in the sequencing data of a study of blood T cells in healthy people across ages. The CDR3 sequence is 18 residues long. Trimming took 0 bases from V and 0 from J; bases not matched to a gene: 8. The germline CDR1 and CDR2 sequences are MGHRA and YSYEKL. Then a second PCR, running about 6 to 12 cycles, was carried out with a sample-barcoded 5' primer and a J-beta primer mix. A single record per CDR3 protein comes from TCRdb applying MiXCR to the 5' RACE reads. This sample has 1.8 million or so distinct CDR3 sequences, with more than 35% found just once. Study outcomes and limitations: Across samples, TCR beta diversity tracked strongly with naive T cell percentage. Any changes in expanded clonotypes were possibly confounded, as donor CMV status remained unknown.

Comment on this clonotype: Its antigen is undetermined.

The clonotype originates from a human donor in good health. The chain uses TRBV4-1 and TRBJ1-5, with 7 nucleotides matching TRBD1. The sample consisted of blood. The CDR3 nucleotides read TGCGCCAGCAGCCAAGAACTTGACGGGACAGTTAGCAATCAGCCCCAGCATTTT. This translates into CASSQELDGTVSNQPQHF.